This T cell receptor (beta chain) emerged from a study of T-cell reconstitution after alpha-beta-depleted transplantation in children. Findings and limits, study-wide: About two months after transplant, alpha-beta T cells reportedly came from several hundred expanded graft clones. Some patients showed high day-60 TCRbeta diversity, which derived from surviving recipient T cells and thymic progenitors.

Unique molecular identifiers were incorporated into the prepared TCRbeta library. MiXCR, run by TCRdb on the PCR reads, gives a single entry per CDR3 protein. The sample yields hundreds of thousands of distinct CDR3 sequences, 10% to 15% seen once. Note on this clonotype: The antigen is unknown.

The germline V gene has CDR1 MDHEN and CDR2 SYDVKM. V gave up 8 bases and J gave up 0 bases, with 29 bases separating them. CDR3 length: 20 residues. The origin of this receptor is a male patient younger than 18 who had a stem cell transplant for acute myeloid leukemia, so the T cells may come from the graft donor. This material consisted of PBMCs, mostly from graft donor cells, taken 360 days after TCRalphabeta/CD19-depleted stem cell transplant. The chain carries TRBV28 and TRBJ1-5; D may be TRBD1 (5 bases). The CDR3 sequence is CASDLEGAGSFRGSNQPQHF. CDR3 DNA: TGTGCCAGCGACCTGGAAGGCGCAGGGTCTTTTCGGGGTAGCAATCAGCCCCAGCATTTT.